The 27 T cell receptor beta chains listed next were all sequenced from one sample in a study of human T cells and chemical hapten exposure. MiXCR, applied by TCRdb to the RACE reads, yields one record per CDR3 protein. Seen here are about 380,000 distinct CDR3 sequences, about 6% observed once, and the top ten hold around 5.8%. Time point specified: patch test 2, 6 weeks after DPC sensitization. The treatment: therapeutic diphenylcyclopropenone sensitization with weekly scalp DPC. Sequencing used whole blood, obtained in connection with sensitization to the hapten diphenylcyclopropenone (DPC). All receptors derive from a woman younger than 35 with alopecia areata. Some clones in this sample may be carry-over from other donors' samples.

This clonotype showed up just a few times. CDR3 DNA: TGTGCCAGCAGCTTAGAGACCGGGACAGAAAATCCTACCGGGGAGCTGTTTTTT. It yields the protein CASSLETGTENPTGELFF. The chain combines TRBV11-3 with TRBJ2-2; the match to TRBD1 covers 7 bases. J was trimmed by 5 bases and V by 0 bases; bases with no gene match: 12. The germline V gene encodes CDR1 SGHNT and CDR2 YENEEA. The length of the CDR3 is 18 residues. The full variable domain, completed using reference TRBV11-3 and TRBJ2-2, is EAGVVQSPRYKIIEKKQPVAFWCNPISGHNTLYWYLQNLGQGPELLIRYENEEAVDDSQLPKDRFSAERLKGVDSTLKIQPAELGDSAVYLCASSLETGTENPTGELFFGEGSRLTVL.

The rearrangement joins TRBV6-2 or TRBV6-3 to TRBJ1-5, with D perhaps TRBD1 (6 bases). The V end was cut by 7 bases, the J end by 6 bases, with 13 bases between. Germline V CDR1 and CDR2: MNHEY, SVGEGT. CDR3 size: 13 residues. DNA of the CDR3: TGTGCCAGCACCCCATCAGGGGCTCAGCCCCAGCATTTT. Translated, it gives CASTPSGAQPQHF.

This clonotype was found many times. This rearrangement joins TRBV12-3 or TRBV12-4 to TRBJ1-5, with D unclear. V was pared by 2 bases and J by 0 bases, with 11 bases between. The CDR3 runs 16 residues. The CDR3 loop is CASSLRVRGSNQPQHF. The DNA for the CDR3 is TGTGCCAGCAGTTTACGTGTTCGGGGTAGCAATCAGCCCCAGCATTTT.

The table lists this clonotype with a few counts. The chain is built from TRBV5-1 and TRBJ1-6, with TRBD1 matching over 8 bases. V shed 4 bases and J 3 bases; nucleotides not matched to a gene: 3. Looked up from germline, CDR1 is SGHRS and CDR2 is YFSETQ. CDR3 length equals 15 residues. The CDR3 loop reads CASSLGTGYNSPLHF. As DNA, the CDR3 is TGCGCCAGCAGCCTCGGGACAGGCTATAATTCACCCCTCCACTTT.

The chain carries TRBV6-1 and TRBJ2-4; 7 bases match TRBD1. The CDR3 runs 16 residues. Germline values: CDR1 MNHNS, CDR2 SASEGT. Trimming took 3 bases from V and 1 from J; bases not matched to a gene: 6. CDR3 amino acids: CASSDGQEAAKNIQYF. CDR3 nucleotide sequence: TGTGCCAGCAGTGACGGACAGGAGGCTGCCAAAAACATTCAGTACTTC.

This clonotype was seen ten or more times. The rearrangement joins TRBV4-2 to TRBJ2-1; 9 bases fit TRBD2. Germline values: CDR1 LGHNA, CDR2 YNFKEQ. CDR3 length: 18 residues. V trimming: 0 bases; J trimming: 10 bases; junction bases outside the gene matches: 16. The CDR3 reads CASSQELGERGALGEQFF. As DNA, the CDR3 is TGTGCCAGCAGCCAAGAGCTTGGAGAGCGGGGGGCCCTGGGGGAGCAGTTCTTC.

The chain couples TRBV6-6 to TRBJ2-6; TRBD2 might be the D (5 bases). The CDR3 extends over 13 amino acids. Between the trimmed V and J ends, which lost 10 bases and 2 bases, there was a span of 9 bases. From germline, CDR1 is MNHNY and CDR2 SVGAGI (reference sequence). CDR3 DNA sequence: TGTGCCACCGGACTTACTGGGGCCAACGTCCTGACTTTC. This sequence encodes CATGLTGANVLTF.

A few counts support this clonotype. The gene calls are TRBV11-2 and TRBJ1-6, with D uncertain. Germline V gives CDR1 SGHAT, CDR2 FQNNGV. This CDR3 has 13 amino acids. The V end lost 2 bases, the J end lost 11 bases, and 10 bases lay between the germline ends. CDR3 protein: CASSLPARTPLHF. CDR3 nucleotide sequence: TGTGCCAGCAGCTTACCAGCTCGGACACCCCTCCACTTT. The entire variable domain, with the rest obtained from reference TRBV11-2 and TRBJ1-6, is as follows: EAGVAQSPRYKIIEKRQSVAFWCNPISGHATLYWYQQILGQGPKLLIQFQNNGVVDDSQLPKDRFSAERLKGVDSTLKIQPAKLEDSAVYLCASSLPARTPLHFGNGTRLTVT.

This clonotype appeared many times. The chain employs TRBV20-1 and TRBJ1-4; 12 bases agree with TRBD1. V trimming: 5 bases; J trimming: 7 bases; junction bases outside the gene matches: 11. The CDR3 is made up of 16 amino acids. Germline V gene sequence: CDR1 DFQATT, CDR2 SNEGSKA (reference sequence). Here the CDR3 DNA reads TGCAGTGCTTCCCCGGGACAGGGGGCTGAACTTGAAAAACTGTTTTTT. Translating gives CSASPGQGAELEKLFF.

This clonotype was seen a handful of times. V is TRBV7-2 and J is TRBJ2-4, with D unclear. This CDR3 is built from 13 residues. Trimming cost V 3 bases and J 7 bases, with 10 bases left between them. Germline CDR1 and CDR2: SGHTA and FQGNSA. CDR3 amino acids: CASSFDSSNIQYF. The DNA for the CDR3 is TGTGCCAGCAGCTTTGACTCGTCTAACATTCAGTACTTC.

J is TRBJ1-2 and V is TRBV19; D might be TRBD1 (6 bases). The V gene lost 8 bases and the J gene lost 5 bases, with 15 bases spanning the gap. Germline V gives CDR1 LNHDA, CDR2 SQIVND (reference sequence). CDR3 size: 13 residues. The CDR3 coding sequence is TGTGCCAGTGGGGACACCCGGCGGTATGGCTACACCTTC. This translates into CASGDTRRYGYTF.

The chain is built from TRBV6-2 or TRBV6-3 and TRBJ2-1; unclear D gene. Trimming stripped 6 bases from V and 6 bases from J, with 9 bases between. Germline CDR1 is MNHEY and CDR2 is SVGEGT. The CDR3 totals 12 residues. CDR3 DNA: TGTGCCAGCAGCCAGACTGTCAATGAGCAGTTCTTC. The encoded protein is CASSQTVNEQFF.

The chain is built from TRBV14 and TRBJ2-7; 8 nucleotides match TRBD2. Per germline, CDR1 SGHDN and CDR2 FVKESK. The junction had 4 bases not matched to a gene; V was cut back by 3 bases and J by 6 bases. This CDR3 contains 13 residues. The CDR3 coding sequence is TGTGCCAGCAGCCAGGGGACTAGTTCCGAGCAGTACTTC. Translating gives CASSQGTSSEQYF.

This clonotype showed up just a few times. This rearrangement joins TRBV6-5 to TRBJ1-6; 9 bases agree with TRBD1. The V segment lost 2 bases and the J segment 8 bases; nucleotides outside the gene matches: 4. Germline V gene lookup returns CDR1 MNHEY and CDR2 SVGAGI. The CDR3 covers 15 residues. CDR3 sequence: CASSYTGTGYSPLHF. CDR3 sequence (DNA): TGTGCCAGCAGTTACACAGGGACAGGGTATTCACCCCTCCACTTT.

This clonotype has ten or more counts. The CDR3 spells CSVETGNQPQHF. The CDR3 DNA reads TGCAGCGTTGAGACAGGGAACCAGCCCCAGCATTTT. This chain uses TRBV29-1 with TRBJ1-5, with 7 bases identical to TRBD1. Germline V gene data show CDR1 as SQVTM and CDR2 as ANQGSEA. The CDR3 extends over 12 amino acids. The junction had 3 bases not matched to a gene; V was cut back by 3 bases and J by 7 bases.

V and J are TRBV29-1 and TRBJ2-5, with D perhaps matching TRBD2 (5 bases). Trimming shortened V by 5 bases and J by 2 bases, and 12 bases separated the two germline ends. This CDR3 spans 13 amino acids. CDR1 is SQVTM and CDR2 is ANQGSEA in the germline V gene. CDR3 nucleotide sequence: TGCAGCGTTTATGGACCGGGACAAGAGACCCAGTACTTC. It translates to CSVYGPGQETQYF.

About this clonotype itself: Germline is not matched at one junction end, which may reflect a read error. The CDR3 protein is CASSAGTKEAQYF. DNA for the CDR3: TGTGCCAGCAGTGCCGGGACTAAAGAGGCCCAGTACTTC. J is TRBJ2-5 and V is TRBV12-3 or TRBV12-4; 7 bases line up with TRBD2. This CDR3 is built from 13 residues.

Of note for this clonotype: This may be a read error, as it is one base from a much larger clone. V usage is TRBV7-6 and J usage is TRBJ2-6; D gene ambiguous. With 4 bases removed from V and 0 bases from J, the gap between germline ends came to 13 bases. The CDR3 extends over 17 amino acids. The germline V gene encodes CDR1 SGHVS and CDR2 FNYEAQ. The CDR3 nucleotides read TGTGCCAGCAGCTCCACGGAAGCCTTCTCTGGGGCCAACGTCCTGACTTTC. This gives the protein CASSSTEAFSGANVLTF. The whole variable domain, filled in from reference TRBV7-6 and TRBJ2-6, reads GAGVSQSPRYKVTKRGQDVALRCDPISGHVSLYWYRQALGQGPEFLTYFNYEAQQDKSGLPNDRFSAERPEGSISTLTIQRTEQRDSAMYRCASSSTEAFSGANVLTFGAGSRLTVL.

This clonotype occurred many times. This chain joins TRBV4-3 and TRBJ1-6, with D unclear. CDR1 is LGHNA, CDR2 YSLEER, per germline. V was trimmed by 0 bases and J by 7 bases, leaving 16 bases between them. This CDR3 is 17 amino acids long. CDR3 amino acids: CASSQDLKVTGNSPLHF. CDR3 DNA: TGCGCCAGCAGCCAAGATTTAAAGGTCACGGGAAATTCACCCCTCCACTTT.

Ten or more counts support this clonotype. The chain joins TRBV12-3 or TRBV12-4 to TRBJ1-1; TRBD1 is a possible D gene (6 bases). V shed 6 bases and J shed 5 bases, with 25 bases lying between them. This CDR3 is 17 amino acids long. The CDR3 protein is CASSRPDRQGTGTEAFF. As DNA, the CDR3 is TGTGCCAGCAGCCGCCCCGACAGGCAAGGAACCGGGACTGAAGCTTTCTTT.

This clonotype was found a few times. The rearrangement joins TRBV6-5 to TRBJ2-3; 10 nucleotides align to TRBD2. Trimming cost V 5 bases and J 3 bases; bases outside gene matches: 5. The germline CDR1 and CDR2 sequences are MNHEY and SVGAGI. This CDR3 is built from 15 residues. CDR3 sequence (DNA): TGTGCCAGCAGTCCCCTAGCGGGGGTAACAGATACGCAGTATTTT. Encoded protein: CASSPLAGVTDTQYF.

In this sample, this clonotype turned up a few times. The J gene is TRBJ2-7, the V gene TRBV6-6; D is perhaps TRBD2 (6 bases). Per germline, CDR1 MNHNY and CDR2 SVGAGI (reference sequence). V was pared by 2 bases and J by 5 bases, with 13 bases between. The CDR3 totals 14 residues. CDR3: CASSYPRDWHEQYF. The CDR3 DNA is TGTGCCAGCAGTTACCCCCGGGACTGGCACGAGCAGTACTTC.

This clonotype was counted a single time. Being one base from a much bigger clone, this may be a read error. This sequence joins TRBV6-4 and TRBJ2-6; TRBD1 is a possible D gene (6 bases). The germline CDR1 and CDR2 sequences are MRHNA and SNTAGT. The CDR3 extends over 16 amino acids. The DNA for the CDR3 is TGTGCCAGCAGCCAACACAGGGAGTCAGGGGCCAACGTCCCGACTTTC. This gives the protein CASSQHRESGANVPTF.

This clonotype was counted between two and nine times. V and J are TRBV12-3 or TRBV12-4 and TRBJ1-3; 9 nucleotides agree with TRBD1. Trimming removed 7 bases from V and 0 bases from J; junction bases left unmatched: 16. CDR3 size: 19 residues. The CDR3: CASKPRRQGVGNSGNTIYF. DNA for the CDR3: TGTGCCAGCAAGCCAAGGAGACAGGGGGTGGGGAACTCTGGAAACACCATATATTTT.

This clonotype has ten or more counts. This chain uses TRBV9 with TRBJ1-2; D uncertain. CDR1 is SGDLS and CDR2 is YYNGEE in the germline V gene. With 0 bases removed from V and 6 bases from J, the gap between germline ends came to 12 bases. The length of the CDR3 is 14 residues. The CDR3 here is CASSVDVTDNGYTF. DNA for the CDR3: TGTGCCAGCAGCGTAGACGTGACGGATAATGGCTACACCTTC.

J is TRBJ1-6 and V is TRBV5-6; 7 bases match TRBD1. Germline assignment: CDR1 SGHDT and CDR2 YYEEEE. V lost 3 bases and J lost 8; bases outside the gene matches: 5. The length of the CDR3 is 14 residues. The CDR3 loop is CASSSGTADSPLHF. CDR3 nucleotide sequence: TGTGCCAGCAGCTCCGGGACAGCGGATTCACCCCTCCACTTT.

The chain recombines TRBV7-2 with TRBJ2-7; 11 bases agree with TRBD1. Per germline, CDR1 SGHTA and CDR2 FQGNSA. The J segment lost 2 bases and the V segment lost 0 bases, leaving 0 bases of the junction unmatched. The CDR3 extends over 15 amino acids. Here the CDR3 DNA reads TGTGCCAGCAGCTTAGCGGGACAGGGGGCCTACGAGCAGTACTTC. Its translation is CASSLAGQGAYEQYF.